These 14 T cell receptor beta chains came from one sample sequenced in a study of CD4+ T cells in melanoma. Measured with immunoSEQ multiplex PCR; TCRdb has only the in-frame clones, and not every one. The data contain 20,000 to 25,000 clones, approximately 80% of them singletons. Sample: cells from a culture (not recorded whether cultured in vitro). Receptors were obtained from a human donor with melanoma.

V is TRBV5-1 and J is TRBJ2-7; a possible D gene is TRBD1 (6 bases). V was cut by 2 bases and J by 3 bases, with 18 bases left in between. Per the germline V gene, CDR1 is SGHRS and CDR2 is YFSETQ. The CDR3 covers 16 residues. CDR3 protein: CASSFATGRQDYEQYF. The CDR3 nucleotides are TGCGCCAGCAGCTTCGCAACAGGGCGACAAGACTACGAGCAGTACTTC.

The chain couples TRBV10-3 to TRBJ1-5; 8 positions match TRBD1. TRBJ2-3 explains the end of the DNA better; the J call may be wrong. The CDR3 is 13 residues long. Germline CDR1 is ENHRY and CDR2 is SYGVKD. The CDR3, as DNA: TGTGCCATCAGTGGATCAGGGGGCCCCTTTCAGTATTTT. Translating gives CAISGSGGPFQYF.

The genes are TRBV5-1 and TRBJ1-4; D is unresolved. V lost 2 bases and J 5 bases, leaving 10 bases between the germline ends. Germline V lookup: CDR1 SGHRS, CDR2 YFSETQ. This CDR3 spans 14 amino acids. The CDR3 sequence is CASSFGRPNEKLFF. The CDR3 DNA reads as TGCGCCAGCAGCTTCGGCAGACCGAATGAAAAACTGTTTTTT.

The rearrangement uses TRBV5-8 and TRBJ2-7; D is undetermined. This CDR3 is 13 amino acids long. CDR1 is SGHTS and CDR2 is YDEGEE in the germline V gene. V lost 3 bases, J lost 3 bases, and 10 bases lay in between. The CDR3 is CASSWSNSYEQYF. CDR3 nucleotides: TGTGCCAGCAGCTGGTCTAACAGCTACGAGCAGTACTTC.

The CDR3 DNA sequence: TGTGCCAGCAGCCGGCGGGGTTGGGGGTACGAGCAGTACTTC. Protein: CASSRRGWGYEQYF. This chain connects TRBV5-6 to TRBJ2-5; tentative D call: TRBD2 (6 bases). The end of the DNA fits TRBJ2-7 better, so the J call may be wrong. This CDR3 is built from 14 residues. Germline lookup yields CDR1 SGHDT and CDR2 YYEEEE.

V is TRBV5-6 and J is TRBJ2-7; no definite D call. V was cut by 2 bases and J by 1 base, with 16 bases left in between. The CDR3 has 16 residues. Germline V CDR1 and CDR2: SGHDT, YYEEEE. CDR3 DNA: TGTGCCAGCAGCTTACGAATCGCTTACTCTTCCTACGAGCAGTACTTC. Translation: CASSLRIAYSSYEQYF. Variable domain in full (rest from reference TRBV5-6 and TRBJ2-7): DAGVTQSPTHLIKTRGQQVTLRCSPKSGHDTVSWYQQALGQGPQFIFQYYEEEERQRGNFPDRFSGHQFPNYSSELNVNALLLGDSALYLCASSLRIAYSSYEQYFGPGTRLTVT.

CDR3 loop: CASRGTSTDTQYF. CDR3 sequence (DNA): TGTGCCAGTAGGGGGACCTCCACAGATACGCAGTATTTT. J is TRBJ2-3 and V is TRBV19, with D possibly being TRBD1 or TRBD2 (5 bases each). This CDR3 is 13 amino acids long. V was pared by 6 bases and J by 2 bases, with 9 bases between. Germline loops: CDR1 LNHDA, CDR2 SQIVND (reference sequence). The full variable domain, completed using reference TRBV19 and TRBJ2-3, is DGGITQSPKYLFRKEGQNVTLSCEQNLNHDAMYWYRQDPGQGLRLIYYSQIVNDFQKGDIAEGYSVSREKKESFPLTVTSAQKNPTAFYLCASRGTSTDTQYFGPGTRLTVL.

The chain is built from TRBV29-1 and TRBJ1-1; D is unresolved. Germline CDR1 is SQVTM and CDR2 is ANQGSEA. The germline V and J ends were trimmed by 2 bases and 10 bases, with 14 bases remaining between them. This CDR3 comprises 12 residues. DNA for the CDR3: TGCAGCGTTGAAATGGAGGTCATGCGAGCTTTCTTT. Protein product: CSVEMEVMRAFF.

The chain carries TRBV7-2 and TRBJ2-7; possibly TRBD2 for D (6 bases). Trimming left V 2 bases short and J 4 bases short, with 15 bases between. CDR3 length: 15 amino acids. CDR1 SGHTA and CDR2 FQGNSA come from the germline V gene. CDR3 sequence: CASSLNPGTRYEQYF. The DNA of the CDR3 is TGTGCCAGCAGCTTAAACCCCGGGACTCGATACGAGCAGTACTTC. Filled out from reference TRBV7-2 and TRBJ2-7, the complete variable domain reads GAGVSQSPSNKVTEKGKDVELRCDPISGHTALYWYRQSLGQGLEFLIYFQGNSAPDKSGLPSDRFSAERTGGSVSTLTIQRTQQEDSAVYLCASSLNPGTRYEQYFGPGTRLTVT.

The chain recombines TRBV5-6 with TRBJ2-7; D is possibly TRBD2 (6 bases). Trimming stripped 4 bases from V and 1 base from J, with 12 bases between. Germline CDR1 SGHDT, CDR2 YYEEEE. The CDR3 has 14 residues. The CDR3 protein is CASSRSAGSYEQYF. CDR3 DNA: TGTGCCAGCAGCCGAAGTGCGGGATCCTACGAGCAGTACTTC.

The chain uses TRBV7-6 and TRBJ1-1, with D perhaps matching TRBD1 (6 bases). The V and J ends lost 2 bases and 5 bases respectively, with 15 bases between them. The CDR3 length is 15 residues. Germline assignment: CDR1 SGHVS and CDR2 FNYEAQ. CDR3 residues: CASSLLGGAGTEAFF. The CDR3 nucleotides are TGTGCCAGCAGCTTACTGGGGGGCGCGGGGACTGAAGCTTTCTTT.

This clone is termed large (0.1 to 1%). The chain couples TRBV14 to TRBJ2-7; possible D gene TRBD1, 7 bases. Trimming stripped 1 base from V and 6 bases from J, with 19 bases between. CDR3 size: 16 residues. In germline, CDR1 is SGHDN, CDR2 FVKESK. CDR3: CASSQVWRGRLAEQYF. The CDR3 nucleotides read TGTGCCAGCAGCCAAGTTTGGAGGGGGCGCTTGGCCGAGCAGTACTTC.

The chain links TRBV13 to TRBJ2-1, with 7 positions matching TRBD2. Germline V gene sequence: CDR1 PRHDT, CDR2 FYEKMQ (reference sequence). CDR3 length: 13 amino acids. The V and J ends lost 11 bases and 8 bases, in that order; junction bases with no gene match: 12. The chain's CDR3 is CAQKRRGGDEQFF. As DNA, the CDR3 is TGTGCCCAAAAGAGGCGGGGAGGGGATGAGCAGTTCTTC.

The rearrangement joins TRBV30 to TRBJ1-1; D is ambiguous. The germline V and J ends were trimmed by 4 bases and 1 base, with 4 bases remaining between them. The CDR3 has 11 amino acids. From germline, CDR1 is GTSNPN and CDR2 SVGIG (reference sequence). CDR3 protein: CAWKSNTEAFF. The DNA for the CDR3 is TGTGCCTGGAAATCGAACACTGAAGCTTTCTTT.